The 28 T cell receptor beta chains reported below all come from one sample, sequenced in a study of blood T cell repertoires in COVID-19. Libraries were prepared by immunoSEQ multiplex PCR; TCRdb keeps only in-frame clonotypes and omits some of them. The sample contains approximately 490,000 clones, roughly nine tenths of which appear only once. The sample taken for sequencing was PBMCs or T cells enriched from blood (not recorded which). Every receptor here comes from a woman between 55 and 75 years old who had recovered from COVID-19.

The V and J genes are TRBV30 and TRBJ1-1, with D hard to call. Trimming cost V 3 bases and J 0 bases, with 11 bases left between them. The CDR3 totals 14 residues. Germline CDR1 is GTSNPN and CDR2 is SVGIG (reference sequence). The CDR3 coding sequence is TGTGCCTGGAGACAGAGCCTCATGAACACTGAAGCTTTCTTT. It yields the protein CAWRQSLMNTEAFF. The variable domain in full, with the rest retrieved from reference TRBV30 and TRBJ1-1, is SQTIHQWPATLVQPVGSPLSLECTVEGTSNPNLYWYRQAAGRGLQLLFYSVGIGQISSEVPQNLSASRPQDRQFILSSKKLLLSDSGFYLCAWRQSLMNTEAFFGQGTRLTVV.

The chain couples TRBV12-5 to TRBJ1-2; perhaps TRBD1 as D (5 bases). Trimming removed 2 bases from V and 2 bases from J, with 12 bases in between. Germline V gene lookup returns CDR1 LGHNT and CDR2 FRNRAP. This CDR3 spans 15 amino acids. Written as DNA, the CDR3 is TGTGCTAGTGGTTTGCCCCGAGCAGGGAACTATGGCTACACCTTC. Its protein product is CASGLPRAGNYGYTF.

The chain uses TRBV4-1 and TRBJ2-2; no clear D gene. Germline loops: CDR1 MGHRA, CDR2 YSYEKL. V dropped 1 base and J dropped 1 base, with 7 bases sitting between them. The CDR3 extends over 15 amino acids. The CDR3 bases are TGCGCCAGCAGCCAAGGTCTGAGGAACACCGGGGAGCTGTTTTTT. It translates to CASSQGLRNTGELFF.

As to this clone: Other DNA sequences of this sample code for an identical CDR3. The J gene is TRBJ2-3, the V gene TRBV2; no reliable D call. CDR1 is SNHLY and CDR2 is FYNNEI in the germline V gene. The germline V and J ends were trimmed by 5 bases and 3 bases, with 3 bases remaining between them. There are 11 residues in the CDR3. The CDR3 loop is CASSLTDTQYF. CDR3 sequence (DNA): TGTGCCAGCAGTCTAACAGATACGCAGTATTTT.

The chain has TRBV5-1 and TRBJ2-2; a weak D match, TRBD2 (6 bases). Looked up from germline, CDR1 is SGHRS and CDR2 is YFSETQ. This CDR3 comprises 17 residues. Deletions cut 3 bases from V and 6 bases from J, with 21 bases between. The CDR3 protein is CASSSPPSSGFAGELFF. The CDR3 DNA reads as TGCGCCAGCAGCTCCCCCCCCTCAAGCGGGTTCGCCGGGGAGCTGTTTTTT.

The V call is TRBV7-7, the J call TRBJ2-5; TRBD2 aligns across 14 bases. Trimming at V came to 5 bases and at J to 4 bases, leaving 6 bases not matched to a gene. CDR3 size: 16 residues. Germline V gene sequence: CDR1 SSHAT, CDR2 FNYEAQ (reference sequence). In DNA, the CDR3 is TGTGCCAGCAGCATGGGACTAGCGGGGGCGGGAGAGACCCAGTACTTC. Translated: CASSMGLAGAGETQYF.

This clone was found a few times. The chain is built from TRBV2 and TRBJ1-6, with a tentative D call TRBD1 (5 bases). In germline, CDR1 is SNHLY, CDR2 FYNNEI. The germline V and J ends were trimmed by 6 bases and 9 bases, with 12 bases remaining between them. The CDR3 consists of 13 residues. The CDR3 bases are TGTGCCAGCAGCGGGGGTTGGGCTTCACCCCTCCACTTT. Translated, it gives CASSGGWASPLHF.

The chain carries TRBV21-1 and TRBJ1-6; the table's D call, TRBD1, has no DNA check behind it. TRBV21-1 is a pseudogene. The CDR3 has 16 amino acids. CDR3 nucleotide sequence: TGTGCCAGCAGCTCTCCGGGACAGGGGGGAAATTCACCCCTCCACTTT. Translating gives CASSSPGQGGNSPLHF.

The genes are TRBV5-6 and TRBJ1-1, with TRBD1 matching over 7 bases. The CDR3 is made up of 17 amino acids. V lost 4 bases to trimming and J lost 0 bases; unmatched junction nucleotides: 12. The germline gives CDR1 SGHDT, CDR2 YYEEEE. As DNA, the CDR3 is TGTGCCAGCAGCCCCAACAGGGGAGGACGTGTGAACACTGAAGCTTTCTTT. Amino acid sequence: CASSPNRGGRVNTEAFF.

V usage is TRBV20-1 and J usage is TRBJ1-3, with a weak D call TRBD1 (6 bases). The germline CDR1 and CDR2 sequences are DFQATT and SNEGSKA (reference sequence). The CDR3 has 11 residues. V dropped 6 bases and J dropped 4 bases, with 7 bases sitting between them. CDR3 nucleotide sequence: TGCAGTGCAGACAGGGGAAACACCATATATTTT. It specifies CSADRGNTIYF.

This clone was detected only once. A read error may account for a junction end that differs from germline. The chain joins TRBV6-1 to TRBJ2-3; D call uncertain. The CDR3 extends over 10 amino acids. Germline CDR1 is MNHNS and CDR2 is SASEGT. The CDR3 coding sequence is TGTGCCAGCAGTGAAGGTCTGGCAGATTTT. Its protein is CASSEGLADF.

CDR3 in DNA: TGTGCCTGGAGTGTAACAGGGCCCCCAGAGACCCAGTACTTC. It translates to CAWSVTGPPETQYF. This rearrangement joins TRBV30 to TRBJ2-5; TRBD1 might be the D (6 bases). The V gene lost 0 bases and the J gene lost 4 bases, with 12 bases spanning the gap. The CDR3 consists of 14 residues. From germline, CDR1 is GTSNPN and CDR2 SVGIG (reference sequence).

The sample holds one count of this clone. The chain recombines TRBV5-5 with TRBJ1-3; D unclear. The CDR3 is made up of 14 amino acids. Germline assignment: CDR1 SGHKS and CDR2 YYEKEE (reference sequence). V lost 0 bases and J 10 bases, leaving 14 bases between the germline ends. Written as DNA, the CDR3 is TGTGCCAGCAGCTTGGGAGTCCGGGAAGGGACCATATATTTT. This translates into CASSLGVREGTIYF.

CDR3 DNA sequence: TGCAGTGCTAGTCGGGGGAGCACAAACACTGAAGCTTTCTTT. Encoded protein: CSASRGSTNTEAFF. The chain employs TRBV20-1 and TRBJ1-1; D is perhaps TRBD1 (5 bases). Germline V gene sequence: CDR1 DFQATT, CDR2 SNEGSKA (reference sequence). Trimming pared 3 bases from V and 2 bases from J, leaving 13 bases between. This CDR3 spans 14 amino acids.

Ten or more counts support this clone. The chain has TRBV7-8 and TRBJ1-5; D perhaps matches TRBD1 (5 bases). V dropped 1 base and J dropped 1 base, with 11 bases sitting between them. The CDR3 has 16 amino acids. Germline values: CDR1 SGHVS, CDR2 FQNEAQ. The DNA of the CDR3 is TGTGCCAGCAGCTTAGGAAACAGGAGAAGCAATCAGCCCCAGCATTTT. It translates to CASSLGNRRSNQPQHF.

The chain links TRBV5-6 to TRBJ2-3; 12 positions agree with TRBD2. Germline-derived CDR1 and CDR2 are SGHDT and YYEEEE. V lost 4 bases and J lost 4; bases outside the gene matches: 4. The CDR3 spans 15 residues. In DNA, the CDR3 is TGTGCCAGCAGCCCGGGACTAGCGGGCGCAGATACGCAGTATTTT. Protein sequence: CASSPGLAGADTQYF.

The V and J genes are TRBV5-1 and TRBJ1-1; D is perhaps TRBD1 (5 bases). This CDR3 has 15 amino acids. Germline values: CDR1 SGHRS, CDR2 YFSETQ. Deletions cut 1 base from V and 2 bases from J, with 12 bases between. The CDR3 loop reads CASSLTSTVNTEAFF. CDR3 DNA: TGCGCCAGCAGCTTGACCTCGACAGTCAACACTGAAGCTTTCTTT.

This clone turned up a few times. The chain is built from TRBV5-1 and TRBJ2-3, with D perhaps TRBD1 (5 bases). Germline CDR1 SGHRS, CDR2 YFSETQ. Between the trimmed V and J ends, which lost 4 bases and 2 bases, there was a span of 14 bases. The length of the CDR3 is 15 residues. DNA for the CDR3: TGCGCCAGCAGCCAGGGCGACGGCTACACAGATACGCAGTATTTT. Translation: CASSQGDGYTDTQYF.

V is TRBV18 and J is TRBJ1-1; 9 nucleotides align to TRBD1. The length of the CDR3 is 15 residues. J was trimmed by 0 bases and V by 6 bases; bases with no gene match: 5. Germline loops: CDR1 KGHSH, CDR2 LQKENI. CDR3 amino acids: CASSFGTGMNTEAFF. CDR3 nucleotide sequence: TGTGCCAGCTCGTTCGGGACAGGGATGAACACTGAAGCTTTCTTT.

The chain employs TRBV18 and TRBJ2-7; D is possibly TRBD2 (5 bases). The CDR3 consists of 14 residues. The V end lost 3 bases, the J end lost 2 bases, and 11 bases lay between the germline ends. Germline V CDR1 and CDR2: KGHSH, LQKENI. The CDR3 loop reads CASSPTTGTYEQYF. CDR3 sequence (DNA): TGTGCCAGCTCACCGACGACCGGGACCTACGAGCAGTACTTC.

This clone was recorded once. The genes are TRBV5-1 and TRBJ2-3; 9 bases agree with TRBD1. CDR3 size: 15 residues. V lost 4 bases to trimming and J lost 6 bases; unmatched junction nucleotides: 9. Germline CDR1 is SGHRS and CDR2 is YFSETQ. The CDR3 coding sequence is TGCGCCAGCAGCCGCCTCGGGACAGGGCGGGATACGCAGTATTTT. Residues: CASSRLGTGRDTQYF.

The rearrangement links TRBV6-5 to TRBJ1-4, with 10 bases aligning to TRBD1. CDR3 length: 15 amino acids. Germline CDR1 reads MNHEY; CDR2 reads SVGAGI. V gave up 4 bases and J gave up 4 bases; unmatched junction bases: 3. CDR3 coding DNA: TGTGCCAGCAGTTCCGGACAGGGGGATAATGAAAAACTGTTTTTT. Residues: CASSSGQGDNEKLFF.

The chain carries TRBV18 and TRBJ2-2; tentative D call: TRBD2 (6 bases). The CDR3 contains 15 residues. The germline V and J ends were trimmed by 4 bases and 10 bases, with 19 bases remaining between them. Germline lookup yields CDR1 KGHSH and CDR2 LQKENI. The CDR3 region has the DNA TGTGCCAGCTCACTGACCGGGACTGACATCGAGGAGCTGTTTTTT. The encoded protein is CASSLTGTDIEELFF. Looking up the rest from reference TRBV18 and TRBJ2-2 gives the full variable domain: NAGVMQNPRHLVRRRGQEARLRCSPMKGHSHVYWYRQLPEEGLKFMVYLQKENIIDESGMPKERFSAEFPKEGPSILRIQQVVRGDSAAYFCASSLTGTDIEELFFGEGSRLTVL.

The chain combines TRBV16 with TRBJ2-1; a possible D gene is TRBD2 (6 bases). There are 15 residues in the CDR3. The germline gives CDR1 KGHSY, CDR2 FQNENV. V was clipped by 4 bases and J by 8 bases, with 18 bases between them. The CDR3 reads CASSPPDYLGDEQFF. DNA of the CDR3: TGTGCCAGCAGCCCTCCGGACTACCTGGGGGATGAGCAGTTCTTC.

The chain joins TRBV7-2 to TRBJ1-6, with 7 bases lining up with TRBD1. Germline loops: CDR1 SGHTA, CDR2 FQGNSA. J lost 7 bases, V lost 5 bases, and 8 bases had no gene match. This CDR3 spans 15 amino acids. CDR3 region: CASSPPGQINSPLHF. The CDR3 bases are TGTGCCAGCAGCCCACCGGGACAGATCAATTCACCCCTCCACTTT.

The CDR3 DNA reads as TGTGCCAGCAGTGCGGGGGCCGGGGAGCTGTTTTTT. Its protein product is CASSAGAGELFF. The V call is TRBV2, the J call TRBJ2-2; weak D call: TRBD2 (6 bases). This CDR3 spans 12 amino acids. Germline loops: CDR1 SNHLY, CDR2 FYNNEI. V dropped 4 bases and J dropped 6 bases, with 6 bases sitting between them.

This clone has a handful of counts. The chain joins TRBV11-3 to TRBJ1-4; D gene uncertain. V lost 2 bases and J 0 bases, leaving 10 bases between the germline ends. The CDR3 has 16 residues. Germline V gives CDR1 SGHNT, CDR2 YENEEA. The CDR3 loop reads CASSLSRLTTNEKLFF. The CDR3 DNA reads as TGTGCCAGCAGCTTAAGCAGGCTGACAACTAATGAAAAACTGTTTTTT.

This chain connects TRBV2 to TRBJ2-3, with D tentatively TRBD1 (6 bases). Germline V gene lookup returns CDR1 SNHLY and CDR2 FYNNEI. The CDR3 sequence is 14 residues long. Trimming took 3 bases from V and 6 from J, leaving 13 bases between them. The CDR3: CASSDGRGGDTQYF. The CDR3 DNA reads TGTGCCAGCAGTGACGGCAGGGGTGGGGATACGCAGTATTTT.